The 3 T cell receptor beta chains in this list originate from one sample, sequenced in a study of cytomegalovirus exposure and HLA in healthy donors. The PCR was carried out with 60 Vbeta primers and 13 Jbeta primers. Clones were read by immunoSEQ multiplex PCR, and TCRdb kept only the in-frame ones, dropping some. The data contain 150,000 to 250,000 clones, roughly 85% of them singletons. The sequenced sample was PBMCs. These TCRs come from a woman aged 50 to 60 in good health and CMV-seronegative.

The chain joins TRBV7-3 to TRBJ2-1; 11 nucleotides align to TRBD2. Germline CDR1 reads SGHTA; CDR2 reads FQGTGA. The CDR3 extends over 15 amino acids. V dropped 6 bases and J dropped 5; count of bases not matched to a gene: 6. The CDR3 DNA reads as TGTGCCAGCAGGCTAACTAGCGGGAGCAACAATGAGCAGTTCTTC. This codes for CASRLTSGSNNEQFF.

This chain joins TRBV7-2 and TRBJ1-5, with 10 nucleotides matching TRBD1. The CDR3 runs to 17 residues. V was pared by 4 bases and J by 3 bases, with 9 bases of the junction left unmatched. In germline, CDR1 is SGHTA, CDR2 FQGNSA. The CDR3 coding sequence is TGTGCCAGCAGCTCCGGCCCGGGACAGGGGAACAATCAGCCCCAGCATTTT. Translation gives CASSSGPGQGNNQPQHF.

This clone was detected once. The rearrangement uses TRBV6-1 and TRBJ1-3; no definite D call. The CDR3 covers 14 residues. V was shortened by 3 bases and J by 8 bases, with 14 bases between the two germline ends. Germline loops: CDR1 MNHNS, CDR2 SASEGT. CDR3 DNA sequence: TGTGCCAGCAGTGACCGGGGAGGGTCGGACACCATATATTTT. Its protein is CASSDRGGSDTIYF.